This entry concerns a single T cell receptor (beta chain). This CDR3 contains 17 residues. Germline V gene data show CDR1 as LNHDA and CDR2 as SQIVND (reference sequence). V was pared by 5 bases and J by 2 bases, with 9 bases of the junction left unmatched. 13 Jbeta primers and 60 Vbeta primers were used for the PCR. Data came from immunoSEQ multiplex PCR; TCRdb stores just in-frame clones and leaves some out. The sample has around 100,000 clones, over 65% seen once. This specimen belongs to a study of cytomegalovirus exposure and HLA in healthy donors. The chain combines TRBV19 with TRBJ1-2, with 12 bases that match TRBD1. This receptor was identified in a man aged 40-55 years in good health and CMV-seronegative. The sample comprised PBMCs. The CDR3 coding sequence is TGTGCCAGTAGTCCGGGACAGGGGGCTCTCCCCAACTATGGCTACACCTTC. Encoded protein: CASSPGQGALPNYGYTF.